This TCR beta chain originates from a study of cytomegalovirus exposure and HLA in healthy donors. Primers included in the PCR were 60 Vbeta and 13 Jbeta primers. The table came from immunoSEQ multiplex PCR; TCRdb's copy has only in-frame clones and leaves some out. The sample carries more than 85,000 clones, over 60% recorded once. Regarding this clone: What it recognizes is unknown.

Germline CDR1 reads SEHNR; CDR2 reads FQNEAQ (reference sequence). The CDR3 runs to 14 residues. V dropped 3 bases and J dropped 8 bases, with 16 bases sitting between them. The study, taken as a whole, reports: In an earlier analysis, most TCR beta V segments were productive about 90% or about 30% of the time. Links to common viral pathogens appeared, in a later analysis, for several of the most significant clusters. Reportedly, HLA-A and HLA-B alleles of most subjects were accurately predicted from TCR beta.

The rearrangement joins TRBV7-9 to TRBJ1-2; a weak D match, TRBD1 (5 bases). The receptor comes from a woman aged 55-75 years in good health and CMV-seropositive. Sequenced input: PBMCs. CDR3 sequence (DNA): TGTGCCAGCAGCTTCGGCGACAGCTTTCGAGGCTACACCTTC. This translates into CASSFGDSFRGYTF.